This entry lists 18 T cell receptor beta chains sequenced from one sample in a study of T cell responses to AZD1222 COVID-19 vaccine. Method: immunoSEQ multiplex PCR; TCRdb's copy keeps in-frame clones and lacks some. The sample shows roughly 140,000 clones, about 93% of them seen only once. The sequencing here drew on peripheral blood, taken on day 0 of AZD1222 vaccination. These receptors all stem from an adult in good health.

The chain is built from TRBV24-1 and TRBJ2-3; D is possibly TRBD1 (5 bases). The CDR3 is 14 amino acids. Deletions cut 2 bases from V and 1 base from J, with 6 bases between. In germline, CDR1 is KGHDR, CDR2 SFDVKD. CDR3 protein: CATSDSRGTDTQYF. The CDR3 DNA follows: TGTGCCACCAGTGATTCCAGGGGCACAGATACGCAGTATTTT.

V and J are TRBV30 and TRBJ1-1; D is ambiguous. The CDR3 runs to 11 residues. With 2 bases removed from V and 12 bases from J, the gap between germline ends came to 13 bases. Germline CDR1 and CDR2: GTSNPN and SVGIG (reference sequence). As DNA, the CDR3 is TGTGCCTGGAGTTTGGGCCGCGCGTCTTTCTTT. Translating it yields CAWSLGRASFF.

The CDR3 DNA is TGTGCCAGCAGCCAGGACGCACGAAATTCACCCCTCCACTTT. This translates into CASSQDARNSPLHF. The chain carries TRBV7-2 and TRBJ1-6; D gene unclear. Germline V gene lookup returns CDR1 SGHTA and CDR2 FQGNSA. The germline V and J ends were trimmed by 5 bases and 7 bases, with 12 bases remaining between them. The CDR3 is 14 amino acids.

This chain uses TRBV10-1 with TRBJ2-1; 7 bases map to TRBD2. There are 16 residues in the CDR3. The V and J ends lost 5 bases and 7 bases, in that order; junction bases with no gene match: 14. Germline CDR1 reads WNHNN; CDR2 reads SYGVQD (reference sequence). The chain's CDR3 is CASSPVSGALENEQFF. The CDR3 bases are TGCGCCAGCAGTCCCGTGAGCGGGGCCCTAGAAAATGAGCAGTTCTTC.

This clone was counted a single time. J is TRBJ2-2 and V is TRBV9; tentative D call: TRBD1 (5 bases). The V end lost 4 bases, the J end lost 6 bases, and 7 bases lay between the germline ends. The germline gives CDR1 SGDLS, CDR2 YYNGEE. The CDR3 sequence is 12 residues long. In DNA, the CDR3 is TGTGCCAGCAGCCAGGGCGCCGGGGAGCTGTTTTTT. It yields the protein CASSQGAGELFF.

This chain connects TRBV6-2 or TRBV6-3 to TRBJ1-5, with D possibly being TRBD1 (5 bases). CDR1 and CDR2 (germline): MNHEY, SVGEGT. This CDR3 has 13 amino acids. V was shortened by 5 bases and J by 11 bases, with 16 bases between the two germline ends. The CDR3 loop reads CASSPDGGTSQHF. For the CDR3, the DNA is TGTGCCAGCAGTCCCGATGGGGGTACGTCCCAGCATTTT.

The chain has TRBV30 and TRBJ1-3; a weak D match, TRBD1 (6 bases). Germline CDR1 reads GTSNPN; CDR2 reads SVGIG (reference sequence). The CDR3 is made up of 12 amino acids. V was pared by 5 bases and J by 3 bases, with 8 bases between. The CDR3 loop reads CAWGGGGNTIYF. The CDR3 DNA reads TGTGCCTGGGGAGGGGGTGGAAACACCATATATTTT.

The chain combines TRBV4-3 with TRBJ1-1, with D hard to call. The V gene lost 6 bases and the J gene lost 2 bases, with 7 bases spanning the gap. The germline gives CDR1 LGHNA, CDR2 YSLEER. The CDR3 sequence is 12 residues long. CDR3 loop: CASSHTNTEAFF. The CDR3 nucleotides are TGCGCCAGCAGTCACACCAACACTGAAGCTTTCTTT.

The chain couples TRBV10-3 to TRBJ2-5, with TRBD1 matching over 7 bases. Germline trimming cut 3 bases from V and 4 bases from J; bases unmatched to any gene: 8. Germline assignment: CDR1 ENHRY and CDR2 SYGVKD. This CDR3 is built from 15 residues. The DNA of the CDR3 is TGTGCCATCAGTGACTTAGGGGGCGTCAGAGAGACCCAGTACTTC. It codes for CAISDLGGVRETQYF.

The chain carries TRBV2 and TRBJ1-4; D call uncertain. Germline assignment: CDR1 SNHLY and CDR2 FYNNEI. CDR3 length: 13 residues. Trimming pared 7 bases from V and 8 bases from J, leaving 14 bases between. The CDR3 reads CASNRLASEKLFF. CDR3 DNA sequence: TGTGCCAGCAACAGACTTGCGTCCGAAAAACTGTTTTTT.

The CDR3 reads CASSVVDTGELFF. As DNA, the CDR3 is TGTGCCAGCAGCGTAGTGGACACCGGGGAGCTGTTTTTT. This chain links TRBV9 with TRBJ2-2; D remains ambiguous. This CDR3 region has 13 residues. In germline, CDR1 is SGDLS, CDR2 YYNGEE. Trimming removed 0 bases at V and 3 bases at J, with 3 bases between.

The chain carries TRBV18 and TRBJ1-2, with 7 positions matching TRBD1. Germline CDR1 KGHSH, CDR2 LQKENI. CDR3 size: 16 residues. With 3 bases clipped from V and 3 bases from J, the junction kept 10 bases outside the gene matches. The CDR3 sequence is CASSPFQGERDYGYTF. DNA for the CDR3: TGTGCCAGCTCACCGTTCCAGGGGGAAAGGGACTATGGCTACACCTTC. The entire variable domain, with the rest obtained from reference TRBV18 and TRBJ1-2, is as follows: NAGVMQNPRHLVRRRGQEARLRCSPMKGHSHVYWYRQLPEEGLKFMVYLQKENIIDESGMPKERFSAEFPKEGPSILRIQQVVRGDSAAYFCASSPFQGERDYGYTFGSGTRLTVV.

The chain employs TRBV10-3 and TRBJ2-2; maybe TRBD1 (6 bases). Trimming cost V 10 bases and J 4 bases, with 28 bases left between them. The CDR3 is 18 amino acids. Germline CDR1 reads ENHRY; CDR2 reads SYGVKD. The DNA of the CDR3 is TGTGCCACTCGTACACAACAGGGCAGGGGTGAGGCCACCGGGGAGCTGTTTTTT. It specifies CATRTQQGRGEATGELFF.

CDR3 in amino acids: CASSGAGTGISYEQYF. Here the CDR3 DNA reads TGTGCCAGCAGTGGAGCCGGGACAGGGATCTCCTACGAGCAGTACTTC. The V and J genes are TRBV5-4 and TRBJ2-7; 9 nucleotides align to TRBD1. The CDR3 spans 16 residues. Germline V CDR1 and CDR2: SGHNT, YYREEE (reference sequence). Unmatched junction bases numbered 9, after V lost 5 bases and J lost 0 bases.

In the case of this clone: The junction differs from germline at one of its ends, possibly a read error. The chain couples TRBV7-9 to TRBJ1-1; D gene unclear. CDR1 SEHNR and CDR2 FQNEAQ come from the germline V gene (reference sequence). The CDR3 totals 9 residues. The CDR3 coding sequence is TGTGCCAGCACCCCTGAGGCTTTCTTT. This codes for CASTPEAFF.

The rearrangement joins TRBV20-1 to TRBJ2-3, with 9 positions matching TRBD2. The CDR3 runs 15 residues. The ends lost 3 bases at V and 1 base at J; junction bases unmatched: 5. Germline CDR1 DFQATT, CDR2 SNEGSKA (reference sequence). The CDR3 loop is CSASSSSGGTDTQYF. The CDR3 nucleotides read TGCAGTGCTAGTTCGTCTAGCGGGGGCACAGATACGCAGTATTTT.

The chain links TRBV6-1 to TRBJ1-5; D is undetermined. V lost 3 bases, J lost 11 bases, and 8 bases lay in between. Germline loops: CDR1 MNHNS, CDR2 SASEGT. The CDR3 has 11 amino acids. The CDR3, as DNA: TGTGCCAGCAGTGAGCAAAGGACCCAGCATTTT. This translates into CASSEQRTQHF.

This clone came up once. This chain connects TRBV18 to TRBJ1-4; no clear D. V was shortened by 4 bases and J by 5 bases, with 11 bases between the two germline ends. CDR1 is KGHSH, CDR2 LQKENI, per germline. The CDR3 has 14 residues. The CDR3 protein is CASSQAALNEKLFF. Written as DNA, the CDR3 is TGTGCCAGCTCACAGGCAGCCTTAAATGAAAAACTGTTTTTT.